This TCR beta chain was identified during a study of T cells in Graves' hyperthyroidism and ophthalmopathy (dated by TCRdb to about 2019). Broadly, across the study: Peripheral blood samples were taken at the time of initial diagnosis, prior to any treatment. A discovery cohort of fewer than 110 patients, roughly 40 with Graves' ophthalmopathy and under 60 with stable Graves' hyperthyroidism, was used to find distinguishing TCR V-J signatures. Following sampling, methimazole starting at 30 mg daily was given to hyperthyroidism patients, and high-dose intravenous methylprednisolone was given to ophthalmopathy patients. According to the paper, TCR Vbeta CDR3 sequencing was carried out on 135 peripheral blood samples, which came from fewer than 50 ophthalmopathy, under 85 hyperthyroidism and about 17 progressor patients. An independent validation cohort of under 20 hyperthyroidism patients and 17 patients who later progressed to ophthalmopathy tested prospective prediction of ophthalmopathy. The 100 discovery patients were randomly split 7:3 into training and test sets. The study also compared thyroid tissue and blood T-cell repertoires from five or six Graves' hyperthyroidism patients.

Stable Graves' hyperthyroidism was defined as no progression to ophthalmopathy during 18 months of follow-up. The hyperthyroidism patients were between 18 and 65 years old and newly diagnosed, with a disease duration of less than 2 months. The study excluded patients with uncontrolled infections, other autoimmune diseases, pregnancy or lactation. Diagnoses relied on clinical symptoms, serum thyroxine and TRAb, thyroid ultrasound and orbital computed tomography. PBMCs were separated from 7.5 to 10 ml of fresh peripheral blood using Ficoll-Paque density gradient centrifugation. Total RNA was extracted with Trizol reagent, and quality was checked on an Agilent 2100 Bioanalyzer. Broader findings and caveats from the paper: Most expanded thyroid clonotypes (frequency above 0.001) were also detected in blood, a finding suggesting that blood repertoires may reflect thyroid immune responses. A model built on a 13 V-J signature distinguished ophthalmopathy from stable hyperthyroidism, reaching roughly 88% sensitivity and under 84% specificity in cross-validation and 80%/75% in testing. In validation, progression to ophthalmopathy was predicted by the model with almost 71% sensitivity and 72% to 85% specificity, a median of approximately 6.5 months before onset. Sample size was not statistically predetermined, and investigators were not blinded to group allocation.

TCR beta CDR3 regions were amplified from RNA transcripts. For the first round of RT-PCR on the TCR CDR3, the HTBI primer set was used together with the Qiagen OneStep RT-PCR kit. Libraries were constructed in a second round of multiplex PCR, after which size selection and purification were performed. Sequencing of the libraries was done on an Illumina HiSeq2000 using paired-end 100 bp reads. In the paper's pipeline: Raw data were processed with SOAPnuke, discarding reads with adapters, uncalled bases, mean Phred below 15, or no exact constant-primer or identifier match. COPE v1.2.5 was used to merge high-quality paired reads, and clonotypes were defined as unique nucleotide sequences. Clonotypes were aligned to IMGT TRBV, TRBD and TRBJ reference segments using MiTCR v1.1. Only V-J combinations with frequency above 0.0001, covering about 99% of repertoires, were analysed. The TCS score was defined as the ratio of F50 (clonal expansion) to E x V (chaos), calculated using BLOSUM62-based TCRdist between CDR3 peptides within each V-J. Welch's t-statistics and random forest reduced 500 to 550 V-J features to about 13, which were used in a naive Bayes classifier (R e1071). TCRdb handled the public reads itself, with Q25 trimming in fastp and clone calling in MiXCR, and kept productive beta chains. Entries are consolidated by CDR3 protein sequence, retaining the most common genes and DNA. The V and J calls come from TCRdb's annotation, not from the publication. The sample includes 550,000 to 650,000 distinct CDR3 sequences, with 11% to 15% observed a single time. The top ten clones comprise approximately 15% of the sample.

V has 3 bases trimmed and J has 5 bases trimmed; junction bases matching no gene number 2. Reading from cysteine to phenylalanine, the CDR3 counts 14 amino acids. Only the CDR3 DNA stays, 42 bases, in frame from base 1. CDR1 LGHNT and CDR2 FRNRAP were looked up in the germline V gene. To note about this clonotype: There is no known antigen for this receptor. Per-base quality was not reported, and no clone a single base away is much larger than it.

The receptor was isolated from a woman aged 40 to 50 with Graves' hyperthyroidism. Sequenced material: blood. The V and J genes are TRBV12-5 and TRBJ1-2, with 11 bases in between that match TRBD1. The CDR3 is CASGLGTGGYGYTF. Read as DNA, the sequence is TGTGCTAGTGGTTTAGGGACAGGGGGGTATGGCTACACCTTC. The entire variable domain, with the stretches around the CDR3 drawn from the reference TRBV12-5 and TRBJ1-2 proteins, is DARVTQTPRHKVTEMGQEVTMRCQPILGHNTVFWYRQTMMQGLELLAYFRNRAPLDDSGMPKDRFSAEMPDATLATLKIQPSEPRDSAVYFCASGLGTGGYGYTFGSGTRLTVV.